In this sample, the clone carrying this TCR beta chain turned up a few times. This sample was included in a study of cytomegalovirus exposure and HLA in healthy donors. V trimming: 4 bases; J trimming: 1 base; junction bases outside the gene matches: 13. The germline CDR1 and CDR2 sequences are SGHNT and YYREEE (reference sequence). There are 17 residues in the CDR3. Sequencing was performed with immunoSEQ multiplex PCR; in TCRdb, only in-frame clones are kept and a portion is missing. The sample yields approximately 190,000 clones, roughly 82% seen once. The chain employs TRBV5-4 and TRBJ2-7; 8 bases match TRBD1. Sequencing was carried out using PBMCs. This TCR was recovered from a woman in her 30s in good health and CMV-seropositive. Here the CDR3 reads CASSPKTGTGYSYEQYF. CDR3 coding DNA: TGTGCCAGCAGCCCAAAGACCGGGACAGGTTATTCCTACGAGCAGTACTTC.